This T cell receptor beta chain was sequenced in a study of blood T cell repertoires in COVID-19. The protocol was immunoSEQ multiplex PCR, while the TCRdb copy is restricted to in-frame clones and leaves out a portion. The data show around 290,000 clones, about 89% seen once. The trim removed 4 bases at V and 5 bases at J, leaving 6 bases unmatched. The CDR3 sequence is 16 residues long. CDR1 SGHNT and CDR2 YYREEE come from the germline V gene (reference sequence). The chain joins TRBV5-4 to TRBJ2-5; 15 nucleotides agree with TRBD2. The sequence derives from a woman aged 35 to 49 who had recovered from COVID-19. The sequenced sample consisted of PBMCs or T cells enriched from blood (not recorded which). The CDR3 nucleotides are TGTGCCAGCAGCCAGGGACTAGCGGGAGGCCAGGAGACCCAGTACTTC. The encoded protein is CASSQGLAGGQETQYF.